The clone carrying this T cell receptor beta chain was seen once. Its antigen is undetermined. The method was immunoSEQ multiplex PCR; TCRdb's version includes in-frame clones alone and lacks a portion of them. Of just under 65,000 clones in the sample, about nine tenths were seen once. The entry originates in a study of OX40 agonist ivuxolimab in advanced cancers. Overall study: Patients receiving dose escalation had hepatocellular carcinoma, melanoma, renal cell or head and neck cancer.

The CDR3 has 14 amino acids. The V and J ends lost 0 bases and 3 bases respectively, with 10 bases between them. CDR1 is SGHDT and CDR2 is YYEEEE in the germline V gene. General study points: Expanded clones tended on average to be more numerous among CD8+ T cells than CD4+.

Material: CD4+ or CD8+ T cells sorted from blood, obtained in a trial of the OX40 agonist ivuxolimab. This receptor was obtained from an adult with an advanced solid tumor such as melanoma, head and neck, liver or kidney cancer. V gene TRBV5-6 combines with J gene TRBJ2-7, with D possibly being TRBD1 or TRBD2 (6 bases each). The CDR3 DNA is TGTGCCAGCAGCTTGGATGGGGGGCGCTACGAGCAGTACTTC. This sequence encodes CASSLDGGRYEQYF.